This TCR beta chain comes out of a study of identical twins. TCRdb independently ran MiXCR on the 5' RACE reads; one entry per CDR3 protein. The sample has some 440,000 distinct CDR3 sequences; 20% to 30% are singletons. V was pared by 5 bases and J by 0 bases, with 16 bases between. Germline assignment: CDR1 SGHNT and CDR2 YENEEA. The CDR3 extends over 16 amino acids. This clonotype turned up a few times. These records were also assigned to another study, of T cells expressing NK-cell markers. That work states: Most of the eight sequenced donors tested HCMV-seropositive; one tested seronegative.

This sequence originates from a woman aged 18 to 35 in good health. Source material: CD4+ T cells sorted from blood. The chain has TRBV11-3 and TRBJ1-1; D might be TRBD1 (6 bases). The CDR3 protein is CASSPRPTGMNTEAFF. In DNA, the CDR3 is TGTGCCAGCAGCCCTCGCCCCACAGGGATGAACACTGAAGCTTTCTTT.